This T cell receptor beta chain appears in the sequencing data of a study of T-cell reconstitution after alpha-beta-depleted transplantation in children. V lost 0 bases, J lost 0 bases, and 12 bases lay in between. The CDR3 sequence is 17 residues long. Germline lookup yields CDR1 SGHRS and CDR2 YFSETQ. The authors prepared the TCRbeta library with unique molecular identifiers. MiXCR, run by TCRdb on the PCR reads, gives a single entry per CDR3 protein. The sample carries nearly 350,000 distinct CDR3 sequences, under 20% recorded once. The rearrangement joins TRBV5-1 to TRBJ1-4; tentatively, D is TRBD1 (6 bases). This TCR was sampled from a male patient between 2 and 15 years old who had a stem cell transplant for acute lymphoblastic leukemia, so the T cells may come from the graft donor. The material was PBMCs, mostly from graft donor cells, obtained 360 days after TCRalphabeta/CD19-depleted stem cell transplant. This CDR3 reads CASSLADRFPTNEKLFF. The DNA of the CDR3 is TGCGCCAGCAGCTTGGCCGACAGGTTTCCAACTAATGAAAAACTGTTTTTT.